The next 4 T cell receptor beta chains were all read from a single sample in a study of T cells after yellow fever vaccination. Using its own MiXCR run on the 5' RACE reads, TCRdb lists one record per CDR3 protein. The table lists more than 250,000 distinct CDR3 sequences, around 6.8% of them singletons, with roughly 19% in the top ten. The input for sequencing was PBMCs, taken 35 to 50 days after the first yellow fever vaccination. All receptors come from a man aged 18 to 29 who received the YFV17D yellow fever vaccine.

This clonotype has just a few counts. This chain links TRBV25-1 with TRBJ2-2, with 8 bases aligning to TRBD1. Germline trimming cut 5 bases from V and 1 base from J; bases unmatched to any gene: 6. The CDR3 extends over 16 amino acids. From germline, CDR1 is MGHDK and CDR2 SYGVNS. The CDR3 DNA is TGTGCCAGCAGTATCCCCGGGACAGGGAACACCGGGGAGCTGTTTTTT. Protein sequence: CASSIPGTGNTGELFF.

This chain links TRBV7-9 with TRBJ2-3; either TRBD1 or TRBD2 may fit D (7 bases each). Germline CDR1 reads SEHNR; CDR2 reads FQNEAQ (reference sequence). Trimming stripped 3 bases from V and 11 bases from J, with 24 bases between. CDR3 length equals 16 residues. The CDR3 loop is CASSFETSSDTGVQYF. The CDR3 DNA sequence: TGTGCCAGCAGCTTCGAGACTAGCTCAGACACAGGGGTGCAGTATTTT.

This clonotype was observed a handful of times. V and J are TRBV11-3 and TRBJ2-5; D gene unclear. The CDR3 spans 13 residues. Germline V lookup: CDR1 SGHNT, CDR2 YENEEA. The V gene lost 5 bases and the J gene lost 7 bases, with 14 bases spanning the gap. The CDR3 sequence is CASSNQYHGTQYF. In DNA, the CDR3 is TGTGCCAGCAGCAACCAGTACCACGGGACCCAGTACTTC.

This clonotype was seen a few times. The gene calls are TRBV28 and TRBJ2-7; TRBD2 aligns across 10 bases. Germline CDR1 MDHEN, CDR2 SYDVKM. The CDR3 totals 15 residues. After removal of 3 bases from V and 6 bases from J, the junction contained 8 bases not matched to a gene. This chain's CDR3 is CASSLELAGTGEQYF. Here the CDR3 DNA reads TGTGCCAGCAGTTTGGAACTAGCGGGGACGGGCGAGCAGTACTTC.